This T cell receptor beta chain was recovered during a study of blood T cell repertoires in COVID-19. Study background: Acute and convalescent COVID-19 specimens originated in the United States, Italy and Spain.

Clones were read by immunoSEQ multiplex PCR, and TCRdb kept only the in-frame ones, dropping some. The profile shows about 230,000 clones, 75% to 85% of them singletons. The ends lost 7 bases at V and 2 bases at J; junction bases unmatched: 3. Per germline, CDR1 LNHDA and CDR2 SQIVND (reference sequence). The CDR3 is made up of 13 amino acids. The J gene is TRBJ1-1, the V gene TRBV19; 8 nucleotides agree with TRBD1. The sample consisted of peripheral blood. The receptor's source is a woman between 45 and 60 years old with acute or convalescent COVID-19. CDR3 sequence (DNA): TGTGCCAGTAATACAGGGGGTAACACTGAAGCTTTCTTT. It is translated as CASNTGGNTEAFF.